This entry lists 19 T cell receptor beta chains sequenced from one sample in a study of blood T cell repertoires in COVID-19. TCRdb's copy holds only in-frame clones and misses some; the assay was immunoSEQ multiplex PCR. The data hold 250,000 to 350,000 clones, with 86% observed a single time. What was sequenced was peripheral blood. Receptors originate from a woman aged 25 to 39 with active or convalescent COVID-19.

The CDR3 is CASSLTGGRDNEQFF. CDR3 DNA sequence: TGTGCCAGTAGTCTCACGGGGGGGCGGGACAATGAGCAGTTCTTC. The J gene is TRBJ2-1, the V gene TRBV19; 8 bases are a match to TRBD2. Germline V gene sequence: CDR1 LNHDA, CDR2 SQIVND (reference sequence). V lost 5 bases, J lost 5 bases, and 8 bases stayed unmatched. This CDR3 has 15 residues. Based on the CDR3 plus reference TRBV19 and TRBJ2-1, the full variable domain is DGGITQSPKYLFRKEGQNVTLSCEQNLNHDAMYWYRQDPGQGLRLIYYSQIVNDFQKGDIAEGYSVSREKKESFPLTVTSAQKNPTAFYLCASSLTGGRDNEQFFGPGTRLTVL.

The sample holds a few counts of this clone. This chain connects TRBV21-1 to TRBJ1-2; the table's D call of TRBD1 was not tested on the DNA. TRBV21-1 is noted as a pseudogene. The CDR3 runs 16 residues. CDR3 bases: TGTGCCAGCAGCAAATGCTTAAGGACAGTTCTCTATGGCTACACCTTC. Encoded protein: CASSKCLRTVLYGYTF.

This clone showed up just once. The chain couples TRBV27 to TRBJ1-2; D gene ambiguous. Trimming removed 0 bases from V and 2 bases from J, with 13 bases in between. CDR1 MNHEY and CDR2 SMNVEV come from the germline V gene (reference sequence). The CDR3 extends over 16 amino acids. The CDR3 nucleotides are TGTGCCAGCAGTTTATCGACTCTATCGGGGAACTATGGCTACACCTTC. The encoded protein is CASSLSTLSGNYGYTF.

This rearrangement joins TRBV28 to TRBJ1-2, with D unresolved. CDR3 length equals 14 residues. Trimming cost V 4 bases and J 0 bases, with 9 bases left between them. CDR1 is MDHEN and CDR2 is SYDVKM in the germline V gene. The CDR3 sequence: CASSSGYSNYGYTF. The CDR3 nucleotides are TGTGCCAGCAGTTCGGGATATTCTAACTATGGCTACACCTTC.

The chain employs TRBV10-3 and TRBJ2-7; a weak D match, TRBD2 (5 bases). This CDR3 is built from 15 residues. Germline V CDR1 and CDR2: ENHRY, SYGVKD. The germline V and J ends were trimmed by 2 bases and 0 bases, with 11 bases remaining between them. The CDR3: CAISERIEGSYEQYF. In DNA form, the CDR3 reads TGTGCCATCAGTGAGCGTATAGAGGGCTCCTACGAGCAGTACTTC.

The V gene is TRBV2, the J gene TRBJ1-1, with a tentative D call TRBD1 (5 bases). The germline CDR1 and CDR2 sequences are SNHLY and FYNNEI. Trimming cost V 3 bases and J 4 bases, with 9 bases left between them. The CDR3 is 13 amino acids. The CDR3 reads CASSDGGFTEAFF. The CDR3 nucleotides read TGTGCCAGCAGTGACGGGGGATTCACTGAAGCTTTCTTT.

The chain combines TRBV27 with TRBJ1-6; no firm D call. V shed 3 bases and J shed 10 bases, with 13 bases lying between them. Germline V lookup: CDR1 MNHEY, CDR2 SMNVEV (reference sequence). This CDR3 spans 14 amino acids. The CDR3 coding sequence is TGTGCCAGCAGTTTTGAGGGTAGCCGATCACCCCTCCACTTT. Translation gives CASSFEGSRSPLHF.

This clone was observed a few times. The rearrangement joins TRBV11-3 to TRBJ2-2; the D gene is possibly TRBD1 (6 bases). There are 18 residues in the CDR3. Germline loops: CDR1 SGHNT, CDR2 YENEEA. Trimming left V 5 bases short and J 3 bases short, with 22 bases between. The CDR3 here is CASSRRCSRAGDTGELFF. DNA for the CDR3: TGTGCCAGCAGCCGGAGGTGTTCTCGGGCAGGGGACACCGGGGAGCTGTTTTTT.

This chain uses TRBV29-1 with TRBJ1-2; a possible D gene is TRBD1 (6 bases). The CDR3 is 12 amino acids. From germline, CDR1 is SQVTM and CDR2 ANQGSEA. Trimming shortened V by 2 bases and J by 8 bases, and 12 bases separated the two germline ends. CDR3 in amino acids: CSVERGFQGYTF. The CDR3 coding sequence is TGCAGCGTTGAAAGGGGGTTTCAAGGCTACACCTTC.

This clone was observed once. The V call is TRBV6-2 or TRBV6-3, the J call TRBJ1-2, with unresolved D. The V and J ends lost 5 bases and 3 bases respectively, with 10 bases between them. The germline V gene encodes CDR1 MNHEY and CDR2 SVGEGT. The CDR3 sequence is 13 residues long. CDR3 protein: CASSKDWDYGYTF. The CDR3 DNA reads TGTGCCAGCAGTAAGGACTGGGACTATGGCTACACCTTC.

J is TRBJ1-5 and V is TRBV18; 10 positions agree with TRBD1. V was clipped by 4 bases and J by 3 bases; unmatched bases: 6. CDR1 KGHSH and CDR2 LQKENI come from the germline V gene. The CDR3 runs to 16 residues. The DNA for the CDR3 is TGTGCCAGCTCACTGGGACAGGGGTTTGACAATCAGCCCCAGCATTTT. Protein product: CASSLGQGFDNQPQHF.

This chain uses TRBV2 with TRBJ1-6; D is unclear. With 6 bases removed from V and 8 bases from J, the gap between germline ends came to 17 bases. CDR3 size: 15 residues. CDR1 SNHLY and CDR2 FYNNEI come from the germline V gene. As DNA, the CDR3 is TGTGCCAGCAGGGGCCAGTCGATCACCTATTCACCCCTCCACTTT. Translated: CASRGQSITYSPLHF.

The CDR3 sequence: CASSESGGVDNSPLHF. Written as DNA, the CDR3 is TGTGCCAGCAGTGAGTCAGGGGGCGTCGATAATTCACCCCTCCACTTT. The chain recombines TRBV28 with TRBJ1-6, with 8 bases fitting TRBD1. The CDR3 totals 16 residues. V lost 5 bases, J lost 5 bases, and 8 bases stayed unmatched. Germline-derived CDR1 and CDR2 are MDHEN and SYDVKM.

The rearrangement links TRBV7-2 to TRBJ2-2; weak D call: TRBD1 (6 bases). The CDR3 length is 17 residues. CDR1 and CDR2 from the germline V gene are SGHTA and FQGNSA. The ends were cut back, 0 bases at V and 2 bases at J, with 13 bases in the middle. The CDR3 loop reads CASSLAPWTVNTGELFF. The CDR3 DNA reads TGTGCCAGCAGCTTAGCGCCCTGGACAGTCAACACCGGGGAGCTGTTTTTT.

As DNA, the CDR3 is TGTGCCTGGAGTGTACTTTCCTGGGGCCAGCCCGTGGGCACTGAAGCTTTCTTT. This translates into CAWSVLSWGQPVGTEAFF. The chain joins TRBV30 to TRBJ1-1, with a tentative D call TRBD1 (5 bases). The CDR3 covers 18 residues. V was cut by 0 bases and J by 4 bases, with 24 bases left in between. CDR1 and CDR2 from the germline V gene are GTSNPN and SVGIG (reference sequence).

The chain recombines TRBV7-2 with TRBJ1-2, with 8 bases identical to TRBD1. Trimming removed 3 bases from V and 3 bases from J; junction bases left unmatched: 6. This CDR3 is built from 15 residues. The V gene's germline CDR1 is SGHTA and CDR2 FQGNSA. CDR3 in DNA: TGTGCCAGCAGCTTCTTAGACAGGGGTTACTATGGCTACACCTTC. It specifies CASSFLDRGYYGYTF.

This chain joins TRBV18 and TRBJ2-2; TRBD1 aligns across 10 bases. Germline loops: CDR1 KGHSH, CDR2 LQKENI. V shed 6 bases, J shed 5 bases, and the junction held 9 bases outside the gene matches. CDR3 length equals 16 residues. The CDR3 DNA is TGTGCCAGCTCGGGCGACAGGGGGCCGAGGACCGGGGAGCTGTTTTTT. Translation: CASSGDRGPRTGELFF.

V gene TRBV19 combines with J gene TRBJ1-5, with TRBD1 as a possible D gene (5 bases). The CDR3 runs to 14 residues. Germline lookup yields CDR1 LNHDA and CDR2 SQIVND (reference sequence). V gave up 3 bases and J gave up 1 base, with 7 bases separating them. The CDR3: CASSMGQSNQPQHF. Written as DNA, the CDR3 is TGTGCCAGTAGTATGGGGCAGAGCAATCAGCCCCAGCATTTT.

This sequence joins TRBV29-1 and TRBJ1-2, with TRBD1 matching 7 bases. Germline assignment: CDR1 SQVTM and CDR2 ANQGSEA. This CDR3 comprises 15 residues. V gave up 6 bases and J gave up 4 bases; unmatched junction bases: 14. CDR3 sequence reads: CSVRLTQGQIYGYTF. For the CDR3, the DNA is TGCAGCGTGAGGCTTACCCAGGGACAGATCTATGGCTACACCTTC.